Listed below are T cell receptor beta chains from one sample, sequenced in a study of blood T cell repertoires in COVID-19. The protocol was immunoSEQ multiplex PCR, while the TCRdb copy is restricted to in-frame clones and leaves out a portion. The sample consists of roughly 130,000 clones, more than 70% of them appearing once. The sample was peripheral blood. These receptor sequences come from a young woman who had recovered from COVID-19. Each CDR3 is given with its conserved first and last residue. The order of the fields is V gene, clone size, D gene, J gene, CDR3 DNA, CDR3 protein. A D gene is named only where the DNA matches it firmly. The size entry is marked missing in some rows and otherwise reads once, few, many or a size class.

v_gene: TRBV7-9
abundance: .
d_gene: .
j_gene: TRBJ1-3
CDR3nt: TGTGCCAGCAGCCTACCGGAGGAGGGGTCGGACTCTGGAAACACCATATATTTT
CDR3aa: CASSLPEEGSDSGNTIYF

v_gene: TRBV6-5
abundance: .
d_gene: .
j_gene: TRBJ1-5
CDR3nt: TGTGCCAGCAGTTACTCGCTAAATCAGCCCCAGCATTTT
CDR3aa: CASSYSLNQPQHF

v_gene: TRBV3-1/TRBV3-2
abundance: .
d_gene: .
j_gene: TRBJ2-7
CDR3nt: TGTGCCAGCAGCCAAGACTCGCCAGGGTATCTGTACGAGCAGTACTTC
CDR3aa: CASSQDSPGYLYEQYF

v_gene: TRBV6-5
abundance: once
d_gene: TRBD2
j_gene: TRBJ2-5
CDR3nt: TGTGCCAGCAGTTACCTCTTCACGGGGGGGCAAGAGACCCAGTACTTC
CDR3aa: CASSYLFTGGQETQYF

v_gene: TRBV7-2
abundance: .
d_gene: TRBD2
j_gene: TRBJ2-7
CDR3nt: TGTGCCAGCAGCCCCGGACTAGCGGCGTACGAGCAGTACTTC
CDR3aa: CASSPGLAAYEQYF

v_gene: TRBV15
abundance: once
d_gene: .
j_gene: TRBJ1-2
CDR3nt: TGTGCCACCAGCAGGGGACATTCAAACTATGGCTACACCTTC
CDR3aa: CATSRGHSNYGYTF

v_gene: TRBV6-5
abundance: .
d_gene: .
j_gene: TRBJ1-6
CDR3nt: TGTGCCAGCAGCCCCCCGGCCCACAGTAATTCACCCCTCCACTTT
CDR3aa: CASSPPAHSNSPLHF

v_gene: TRBV5-4
abundance: .
d_gene: .
j_gene: TRBJ2-1
CDR3nt: TGTGCCAGCAGCTTGGGCCTAGCACTCTACAATGAGCAGTTCTTC
CDR3aa: CASSLGLALYNEQFF

v_gene: TRBV19
abundance: .
d_gene: .
j_gene: TRBJ2-3
CDR3nt: TGTGCCAGTAGTATAGTGTCGGGAGGCACAGATACGCAGTATTTT
CDR3aa: CASSIVSGGTDTQYF

v_gene: TRBV7-2
abundance: once
d_gene: TRBD1
j_gene: TRBJ1-2
CDR3nt: TGTGCCAGCAGCTTGGGGGGACAGGCCTACTATGGCTACACCTTC
CDR3aa: CASSLGGQAYYGYTF

v_gene: TRBV2
abundance: once
d_gene: .
j_gene: TRBJ1-2
CDR3nt: TGTGCCAGCAGTGAACAGCGGGGGGACTATGGCTACACCTTC
CDR3aa: CASSEQRGDYGYTF

v_gene: TRBV15
abundance: .
d_gene: .
j_gene: TRBJ1-1
CDR3nt: TGTGCCACCAGCAGCAGGGGACTGAACACTGAAGCTTTCTTT
CDR3aa: CATSSRGLNTEAFF

v_gene: TRBV7-9
abundance: .
d_gene: TRBD1
j_gene: TRBJ2-7
CDR3nt: TGTGCCAGCAGCTTGCTACAGGGGGGTTCCTACGAGCAGTACTTC
CDR3aa: CASSLLQGGSYEQYF

v_gene: TRBV11-2
abundance: .
d_gene: TRBD2
j_gene: TRBJ2-1
CDR3nt: TGTGCCAGCAGCTTGGGGCTCGGGGGGTACAATGAGCAGTTCTTC
CDR3aa: CASSLGLGGYNEQFF

v_gene: TRBV19
abundance: .
d_gene: TRBD1
j_gene: TRBJ2-7
CDR3nt: TGTGCCAGTGGGACAGGAGCCTACGAGCAGTACTTC
CDR3aa: CASGTGAYEQYF

v_gene: TRBV30
abundance: .
d_gene: TRBD2
j_gene: TRBJ2-1
CDR3nt: TGTGCCTGGAGCCGGACTAGCGGGGGTGTTTTGAATGAGCAGTTCTTC
CDR3aa: CAWSRTSGGVLNEQFF

v_gene: TRBV30
abundance: .
d_gene: .
j_gene: TRBJ1-1
CDR3nt: TGTGCCTGGGGGGGTCGGGGAGCCACTGAAGCTTTCTTT
CDR3aa: CAWGGRGATEAFF

v_gene: TRBV29-1
abundance: .
d_gene: .
j_gene: TRBJ1-1
CDR3nt: TGCAGCGTTGAGGACATGAACACTGAAGCTTTCTTT
CDR3aa: CSVEDMNTEAFF

v_gene: TRBV6-1
abundance: .
d_gene: .
j_gene: TRBJ1-2
CDR3nt: TGTGCCAGCAGTGAAGCCTTCTATGGCTACACCTTC
CDR3aa: CASSEAFYGYTF

v_gene: TRBV25-1
abundance: .
d_gene: TRBD1
j_gene: TRBJ1-2
CDR3nt: TGTGCCAGCTCGACAGGGCACGGGCTTGATGGCTACACCTTC
CDR3aa: CASSTGHGLDGYTF

v_gene: TRBV4-1
abundance: .
d_gene: .
j_gene: TRBJ1-2
CDR3nt: TGCGCCAGCAGCCAAAACGGGGGGCGAGTCGACTACACCTTC
CDR3aa: CASSQNGGRVDYTF

v_gene: TRBV7-2
abundance: .
d_gene: .
j_gene: TRBJ2-7
CDR3nt: TGTGCCAGCACCCCGCCCGGTAAATCTCACGAGCAGTACTTC
CDR3aa: CASTPPGKSHEQYF

v_gene: TRBV12-3/TRBV12-4
abundance: .
d_gene: .
j_gene: TRBJ1-2
CDR3nt: TGTGCCAGCAGTTCTCCAGGGTTAACTGGCTACACCTTC
CDR3aa: CASSSPGLTGYTF

v_gene: TRBV10-1
abundance: .
d_gene: .
j_gene: TRBJ2-3
CDR3nt: TGCGCCAGCAGTGAGTCAGGCGACAGGACAGATACGCAGTATTTT
CDR3aa: CASSESGDRTDTQYF

v_gene: TRBV5-1
abundance: .
d_gene: TRBD1
j_gene: TRBJ1-1
CDR3nt: TGCGCCAGCAGCCACGGGACAGGGCCCGGAGACACTGAAGCTTTCTTT
CDR3aa: CASSHGTGPGDTEAFF

v_gene: TRBV13
abundance: .
d_gene: TRBD2
j_gene: TRBJ2-3
CDR3nt: TGTGCCAGCAGGAAGGCTAGCGGAGAATTCACAGATACGCAGTATTTT
CDR3aa: CASRKASGEFTDTQYF

v_gene: TRBV7-2
abundance: .
d_gene: .
j_gene: TRBJ2-1
CDR3nt: TGTGCCAGCAGTCCTGTAGGGGGTGTAGATGAGCAGTTCTTC
CDR3aa: CASSPVGGVDEQFF

v_gene: TRBV7-8
abundance: .
d_gene: .
j_gene: TRBJ2-5
CDR3nt: TGTGCCAGCAGCTCCGAAGCCGGGGAGACCCAGTACTTC
CDR3aa: CASSSEAGETQYF

v_gene: TRBV5-4
abundance: .
d_gene: .
j_gene: TRBJ1-6
CDR3nt: TGTGCCAGCAGCCACGAGCCGGGGGTGCTAGGGTCACCCCTCCACTTT
CDR3aa: CASSHEPGVLGSPLHF

v_gene: TRBV3-1/TRBV3-2
abundance: .
d_gene: .
j_gene: TRBJ1-1
CDR3nt: TGTGCCAGCAGCCCCCTAGCGGGCAGGGCGACCATGAACACTGAAGCTTTCTTT
CDR3aa: CASSPLAGRATMNTEAFF

v_gene: TRBV18
abundance: .
d_gene: TRBD1
j_gene: TRBJ1-2
CDR3nt: TGTGCCAGCTCCCGACAGGGGGCTAACTATGGCTACACCTTC
CDR3aa: CASSRQGANYGYTF

v_gene: TRBV27
abundance: few
d_gene: TRBD2
j_gene: TRBJ2-1
CDR3nt: TGTGCCAGCAGTTTCGGGACTAGGGATGAGCAGTTCTTC
CDR3aa: CASSFGTRDEQFF

v_gene: TRBV4-1
abundance: .
d_gene: .
j_gene: TRBJ2-5
CDR3nt: TGCGCCAGCAGCCCGGACCAAGAGACCCAGTACTTC
CDR3aa: CASSPDQETQYF

v_gene: TRBV7-7
abundance: .
d_gene: TRBD1
j_gene: TRBJ2-7
CDR3nt: TGTGCTAGCAGCCCACGGACAGGGGTATCCTACGAGCAGTACTTC
CDR3aa: CASSPRTGVSYEQYF

v_gene: TRBV5-4
abundance: .
d_gene: TRBD1
j_gene: TRBJ1-1
CDR3nt: TGTGCCAGCAGCTTAGACAGGGTTCGTAGGGGCACTGAAGCTTTCTTT
CDR3aa: CASSLDRVRRGTEAFF

v_gene: TRBV30
abundance: .
d_gene: .
j_gene: TRBJ1-6
CDR3nt: TGTGCCTGGCGACAGGAGAGCTCCTATAATTCACCCCTCCACTTT
CDR3aa: CAWRQESSYNSPLHF

v_gene: TRBV29-1
abundance: .
d_gene: .
j_gene: TRBJ1-3
CDR3nt: TGCAGCGTTGTCGGGGGAAGAAACACCATATATTTT
CDR3aa: CSVVGGRNTIYF

v_gene: TRBV10-2
abundance: .
d_gene: .
j_gene: TRBJ1-2
CDR3nt: TGCGCCAGCAGTGACCAGTACGGGGAGGTTGGCTACACCTTC
CDR3aa: CASSDQYGEVGYTF

v_gene: TRBV2
abundance: .
d_gene: TRBD2
j_gene: TRBJ2-7
CDR3nt: TGTGCCAGCAGTGAAGGGAGGAGTAGCGGGAGAGTGCACTTC
CDR3aa: CASSEGRSSGRVHF

v_gene: TRBV5-1
abundance: .
d_gene: TRBD1
j_gene: TRBJ2-3
CDR3nt: TGCGCCAGCAGCTATGTGGGGACAGGGCTGACAGATACGCAGTATTTT
CDR3aa: CASSYVGTGLTDTQYF

v_gene: TRBV10-3
abundance: .
d_gene: .
j_gene: TRBJ2-1
CDR3nt: TGTGCCATCAGTGAGGAGGGCAATGAGCAGTTCTTC
CDR3aa: CAISEEGNEQFF

v_gene: TRBV6-5
abundance: .
d_gene: .
j_gene: TRBJ1-4
CDR3nt: TGTGCCAGCAGTTTAGAAGGGAGGCCAGAAAAACTGTTTTTT
CDR3aa: CASSLEGRPEKLFF

v_gene: TRBV13
abundance: .
d_gene: TRBD2
j_gene: TRBJ2-1
CDR3nt: TGTGCCAGCAGCCCGGATGTTACTAGCGGCGTTTCCTACAATGAGCAGTTCTTC
CDR3aa: CASSPDVTSGVSYNEQFF

v_gene: TRBV6-5
abundance: .
d_gene: .
j_gene: TRBJ2-7
CDR3nt: TGTGCCACCGAGAGGTACGAGCAGTACTTC
CDR3aa: CATERYEQYF

v_gene: TRBV21-1
abundance: .
d_gene: .
j_gene: TRBJ1-1
CDR3nt: TGTGCCAGCAGCAAGAGGACAGGGGGCCGGGATGGAGCTTTCTTT
CDR3aa: CASSKRTGGRDGAFF

v_gene: TRBV3-1/TRBV3-2
abundance: .
d_gene: TRBD1
j_gene: TRBJ2-7
CDR3nt: TGTGCCAGCAGCCGGGTAGGGACAGGGGGGACCTACGAGCAGTACTTC
CDR3aa: CASSRVGTGGTYEQYF

v_gene: TRBV15
abundance: .
d_gene: .
j_gene: TRBJ1-5
CDR3nt: TGTGCCACCAGCAGAGATAGCCCTTCAGGGGAGCCCCAGCATTTT
CDR3aa: CATSRDSPSGEPQHF

v_gene: TRBV5-5
abundance: .
d_gene: TRBD1
j_gene: TRBJ1-2
CDR3nt: TGTGCCAGCAGTGCGACAGGGGCGAACTATGGCTACACCTTC
CDR3aa: CASSATGANYGYTF